This entry describes one TCR beta chain. Its antigen is currently unknown. A much bigger clone sits one base away, suggesting this may be a read error. The data were taken from a study of CD8 T cells in ankylosing spondylitis. Study-wide points: Roughly eight highly homologous variants made up a TCR beta motif that seemed to typify ankylosing spondylitis blood.

Generation of TCR beta libraries employed quantitative 5'-RACE incorporating molecular barcodes. TCRdb reprocessed the 5' RACE reads with MiXCR, giving one entry per CDR3 protein. The sample carries some 71,000 distinct CDR3 sequences, approximately 5% recorded once. CDR3 size: 13 residues. CDR1 is SGHTA and CDR2 is FQGNSA in the germline V gene. Between the trimmed V and J ends, which lost 4 bases and 7 bases, there was a span of 13 bases. The sequenced material came from blood, either unsorted or a sorted T cell fraction (not recorded which). This clonotype originated in a male donor with ankylosing spondylitis or in good health (not recorded which). This rearrangement joins TRBV7-2 to TRBJ2-5; D is possibly TRBD1 or TRBD2 (5 bases each). The CDR3 DNA reads TGTGCCAGCAGCTCGCGGTACGGGGCGACCCAGTACTTC. It codes for CASSSRYGATQYF.